This T cell receptor (beta chain) is from a study of cytomegalovirus exposure and HLA in healthy donors. Points from the study as a whole: Some public TCRs appeared in many individuals, while most sequences were rare.

On this clone itself: The antigen is not known.

V lost 7 bases and J lost 5, with 9 bases in between. From germline, CDR1 is SQVTM and CDR2 ANQGSEA. This CDR3 is built from 10 residues. Profiled with immunoSEQ multiplex PCR; TCRdb holds only in-frame clones, not every one. The sample shows 50,000 to 70,000 clones, over 85% of them seen only once. The specimen was PBMCs. The TCR originated in a woman aged 18-29 years in good health and CMV-seropositive. The chain joins TRBV29-1 to TRBJ2-7, with D possibly being TRBD2 (6 bases). CDR3 loop: CSAGGNEQYF. The DNA of the CDR3 is TGCAGCGCCGGGGGTAACGAGCAGTACTTC.